This T cell receptor (beta chain) was retrieved from a study of blood T cell repertoires in COVID-19. Only in-frame clones appear in the TCRdb table, and some are missing; sequencing was by immunoSEQ multiplex PCR. The sample has about 110,000 clones, about two thirds seen once; the top ten hold about 1.8%. Germline CDR1 reads MNHNY; CDR2 reads SVGAGI (reference sequence). Between the trimmed V and J ends, which lost 7 bases and 0 bases, there was a span of 7 bases. The CDR3 is 13 amino acids. Sequencing was carried out using peripheral blood. The V call is TRBV6-6, the J call TRBJ1-3; D ambiguous. The source of this sequence is a woman aged 40 to 55 with acute or convalescent COVID-19. CDR3 sequence reads: CASIGSSGNTIYF. CDR3 nucleotides: TGTGCCAGCATAGGGAGCTCTGGAAACACCATATATTTT.